Presented here are 28 T cell receptor beta chains from one specimen sequenced in a study of CD4+ T cells in melanoma. Sequencing was performed with immunoSEQ multiplex PCR; in TCRdb, only in-frame clones are kept and a portion is missing. The sample records just under 10,000 clones, over 60% being singletons. Input material: tumor tissue. The receptor source for this set is a human donor with melanoma.

The chain links TRBV7-2 to TRBJ2-7, with 10 bases fitting TRBD1. The V and J ends lost 2 bases and 2 bases, in that order; junction bases with no gene match: 3. This CDR3 has 15 amino acids. The germline V gene encodes CDR1 SGHTA and CDR2 FQGNSA. For the CDR3, the DNA is TGTGCCAGCAGCTTATGGGACAGGGGTCCCTACGAGCAGTACTTC. Encoded protein: CASSLWDRGPYEQYF. The full variable domain, in which reference TRBV7-2 and TRBJ2-7 provide the parts outside the CDR3, is GAGVSQSPSNKVTEKGKDVELRCDPISGHTALYWYRQSLGQGLEFLIYFQGNSAPDKSGLPSDRFSAERTGGSVSTLTIQRTQQEDSAVYLCASSLWDRGPYEQYFGPGTRLTVT.

This clone was seen a handful of times. This chain joins TRBV19 and TRBJ1-5; no definite D call. V was trimmed by 9 bases and J by 5 bases, leaving 11 bases between them. Germline V gives CDR1 LNHDA, CDR2 SQIVND (reference sequence). The CDR3 extends over 12 amino acids. The CDR3 DNA reads as TGTGCCAGCGGATGGGTCCATCAGCCCCAGCATTTT. It encodes CASGWVHQPQHF.

In this sample, this clone turned up once. This sequence joins TRBV6-4 and TRBJ2-1, with 9 bases fitting TRBD2. Trimming cost V 3 bases and J 8 bases; bases outside gene matches: 11. This CDR3 comprises 16 residues. CDR1 is MRHNA, CDR2 SNTAGT, per germline. The CDR3 coding sequence is TGTGCCAGCAGTGATTTGCTAGGGCGGGGGGGTCATGAGCAGTTCTTC. This sequence encodes CASSDLLGRGGHEQFF.

This chain joins TRBV5-1 and TRBJ2-1, with a tentative D call TRBD2 (5 bases). The V end lost 2 bases, the J end lost 7 bases, and 16 bases lay between the germline ends. CDR1 and CDR2 (germline): SGHRS, YFSETQ. The CDR3 contains 15 residues. DNA for the CDR3: TGCGCCAGCAGCTTCGGTGGCCTAGCAGGAAATGAGCAGTTCTTC. This translates into CASSFGGLAGNEQFF.

The chain combines TRBV10-3 with TRBJ1-6; 10 bases are a match to TRBD1. The CDR3 length is 16 residues. Trimming took 2 bases from V and 13 from J; bases not matched to a gene: 11. The germline V gene encodes CDR1 ENHRY and CDR2 SYGVKD. The CDR3 sequence: CAISEARDRGQAPLHF. The CDR3 nucleotides are TGTGCCATCAGTGAGGCCCGGGACAGGGGACAAGCTCCCCTCCACTTT.

The chain has TRBV6-4 and TRBJ2-1; maybe TRBD1 (5 bases). Trimming pared 2 bases from V and 7 bases from J, leaving 15 bases between. Germline CDR1 reads MRHNA; CDR2 reads SNTAGT. The CDR3 totals 15 residues. The DNA for the CDR3 is TGTGCCAGCAGTGACGTAGATGGGGCTGGAAATGAGCAGTTCTTC. Protein sequence: CASSDVDGAGNEQFF.

This clone was seen a handful of times. The chain recombines TRBV7-1 with TRBJ2-7, with D perhaps given as TRBD1 or TRBD2 (5 bases each). TRBV7-1 is annotated as an ORF whose role is uncertain. CDR3 length: 15 amino acids. V lost 4 bases and J lost 4, with 17 bases in between. The CDR3 region has the DNA TGTGCCAGCAGCTTAGGTGTTGGGACGGGTTACGAGCAGTACTTC. Translation gives CASSLGVGTGYEQYF.

The rearrangement joins TRBV7-3 to TRBJ2-3; 8 nucleotides match TRBD2. The CDR3 is 18 amino acids. Germline V lookup: CDR1 SGHTA, CDR2 FQGTGA. Losses at the gene ends were 2 bases for V and 1 base for J; bases not matched to a gene: 11. The CDR3 region is CASSLRPAGGGGTDTQYF. The CDR3 DNA is TGTGCCAGCAGCTTACGGCCCGCCGGGGGGGGAGGCACAGATACGCAGTATTTT.

This clone was found a few times. In DNA, the CDR3 is TGCAGCGTTGGGAGAGGGCGCAGCACAGATACGCAGTATTTT. Translated, it gives CSVGRGRSTDTQYF. The chain links TRBV29-1 to TRBJ2-3; tentatively, D is TRBD2 (5 bases). The CDR3 has 14 amino acids. Trimming stripped 4 bases from V and 0 bases from J, with 11 bases between. Germline V gene data show CDR1 as SQVTM and CDR2 as ANQGSEA.

This rearrangement joins TRBV7-9 to TRBJ2-3; 9 bases match TRBD2. This CDR3 is 15 amino acids long. The ends lost 6 bases at V and 2 bases at J; junction bases unmatched: 6. Germline values: CDR1 SEHNR, CDR2 FQNEAQ (reference sequence). CDR3 nucleotides: TGTGCCAGCAGTATAGCGGGGGTCACCACAGATACGCAGTATTTT. This translates into CASSIAGVTTDTQYF.

This clone has more than one count but fewer than ten. The V and J genes are TRBV6-5 and TRBJ2-1; 7 nucleotides match TRBD1. V lost 0 bases and J lost 6; bases outside the gene matches: 8. In germline, CDR1 is MNHEY, CDR2 SVGAGI. The CDR3 covers 16 residues. This chain's CDR3 is CASSYSRGQSSNEQFF. CDR3 bases: TGTGCCAGCAGTTACTCGAGGGGGCAGAGTTCCAATGAGCAGTTCTTC.

This clone was counted between two and nine times. This chain links TRBV2 with TRBJ2-7, with D possibly being TRBD2 (6 bases). CDR1 is SNHLY, CDR2 FYNNEI, per germline. V was trimmed by 6 bases and J by 4 bases, leaving 22 bases between them. The CDR3 is 16 amino acids. As DNA, the CDR3 is TGTGCCAGCAGGGTTTACATCCTCGCCGGGGGATACGAGCAGTACTTC. Translation: CASRVYILAGGYEQYF.

The chain combines TRBV11-2 with TRBJ2-7; 11 positions match TRBD1. CDR1 and CDR2 (germline): SGHAT, FQNNGV. The CDR3 runs 15 residues. V dropped 5 bases and J dropped 1; count of bases not matched to a gene: 4. The CDR3 loop is CASSVGTGGSYEQYF. CDR3 nucleotide sequence: TGTGCCAGCAGCGTCGGGACAGGGGGTTCCTACGAGCAGTACTTC.

DNA for the CDR3: TGTGCCAGCAGCTTAGGACATACGCAGTATTTT. As protein: CASSLGHTQYF. The V gene is TRBV7-9, the J gene TRBJ2-3; D remains unclear. The CDR3 is made up of 11 amino acids. Germline V gives CDR1 SEHNR, CDR2 FQNEAQ (reference sequence). Trimming stripped 1 base from V and 7 bases from J, with 3 bases between.

This chain uses TRBV11-2 with TRBJ1-2; 8 bases match TRBD1. This CDR3 comprises 15 residues. In germline, CDR1 is SGHAT, CDR2 FQNNGV. The J segment lost 7 bases and the V segment lost 5 bases, leaving 12 bases of the junction unmatched. The CDR3 region has the DNA TGTGCCAGCAGCCCCGGACAGGGAAAACCGTTTGGCTACACCTTC. It yields the protein CASSPGQGKPFGYTF. Variable domain in full (rest from reference TRBV11-2 and TRBJ1-2): EAGVAQSPRYKIIEKRQSVAFWCNPISGHATLYWYQQILGQGPKLLIQFQNNGVVDDSQLPKDRFSAERLKGVDSTLKIQPAKLEDSAVYLCASSPGQGKPFGYTFGSGTRLTVV.

The V and J genes are TRBV27 and TRBJ1-1; D gene uncertain. V lost 4 bases, J lost 2 bases, and 11 bases lay in between. This CDR3 comprises 14 residues. The germline V gene encodes CDR1 MNHEY and CDR2 SMNVEV (reference sequence). Here the CDR3 DNA reads TGTGCCAGCAGTTCAATGGGTTTTAACACTGAAGCTTTCTTT. It encodes CASSSMGFNTEAFF.

The chain joins TRBV6-5 to TRBJ1-2, with D possibly being TRBD1 (6 bases). Trimming left V 7 bases short and J 4 bases short, with 19 bases between. The germline gives CDR1 MNHEY, CDR2 SVGAGI. This CDR3 has 15 residues. The CDR3 coding sequence is TGTGCCAGCACTCCCGTGGGGGCGGGCGGCTATGGCTACACCTTC. This sequence encodes CASTPVGAGGYGYTF.

The V and J genes are TRBV29-1 and TRBJ1-1; D is unresolved. Germline V gene data show CDR1 as SQVTM and CDR2 as ANQGSEA. The CDR3 has 14 amino acids. V lost 2 bases to trimming and J lost 3 bases, with 13 bases between them. The CDR3 bases are TGCAGCGTTGAAAGATCGGGTGTATACACTGAAGCTTTCTTT. Translated: CSVERSGVYTEAFF. Full variable domain (remainder filled in from reference TRBV29-1 and TRBJ1-1): SAVISQKPSRDICQRGTSLTIQCQVDSQVTMMFWYRQQPGQSLTLIATANQGSEATYESGFVIDKFPISRPNLTFSTLTVSNMSPEDSSIYLCSVERSGVYTEAFFGQGTRLTVV.

The chain has TRBV15 and TRBJ2-1; D assignment may be TRBD1 or TRBD2 (6 bases each). Trimming shortened V by 6 bases and J by 1 base, and 10 bases separated the two germline ends. There are 14 residues in the CDR3. Germline V gene sequence: CDR1 LNHNV, CDR2 YYDKDF (reference sequence). The CDR3: CATSWRGSYNEQFF. The CDR3 DNA sequence: TGTGCCACCAGTTGGAGGGGGTCCTACAATGAGCAGTTCTTC.

The chain combines TRBV27 with TRBJ2-7; 8 bases map to TRBD2. Germline CDR1 MNHEY, CDR2 SMNVEV (reference sequence). This CDR3 contains 14 residues. With 7 bases clipped from V and 2 bases from J, the junction kept 7 bases outside the gene matches. This CDR3 is CASKWSGGTYEQYF. For the CDR3, the DNA is TGTGCCAGCAAGTGGAGCGGGGGAACCTACGAGCAGTACTTC.

The rearrangement links TRBV5-5 to TRBJ2-3, with TRBD2 matching over 11 bases. V dropped 3 bases and J dropped 2; count of bases not matched to a gene: 14. The CDR3 is 19 amino acids. CDR1 SGHKS and CDR2 YYEKEE come from the germline V gene (reference sequence). CDR3 sequence reads: CASSSRRVGLAVNTDTQYF. CDR3 in DNA: TGTGCCAGCAGCTCCCGGAGAGTGGGACTAGCGGTCAACACAGATACGCAGTATTTT. The complete variable domain, with remaining parts taken from reference TRBV5-5 and TRBJ2-3, reads DAGVTQSPTHLIKTRGQQVTLRCSPISGHKSVSWYQQVLGQGPQFIFQYYEKEERGRGNFPDRFSARQFPNYSSELNVNALLLGDSALYLCASSSRRVGLAVNTDTQYFGPGTRLTVL.

This clone is classed as medium-sized. The V and J genes are TRBV30 and TRBJ1-1; possible D gene TRBD1, 5 bases. Deletions cut 7 bases from V and 10 bases from J, with 37 bases between. From germline, CDR1 is GTSNPN and CDR2 SVGIG (reference sequence). This CDR3 has 18 amino acids. This chain's CDR3 is CALTVTNINLPSDRLAFF. CDR3 DNA sequence: TGTGCCTTGACAGTCACAAACATCAACCTGCCCTCTGATCGTCTAGCTTTCTTT.

V is TRBV27 and J is TRBJ2-1; D perhaps matches TRBD2 (6 bases). CDR3 size: 13 residues. V was clipped by 7 bases and J by 5 bases, with 12 bases between them. Germline-derived CDR1 and CDR2 are MNHEY and SMNVEV (reference sequence). Here the CDR3 reads CASIRSGDNEQFF. CDR3 nucleotide sequence: TGTGCCAGCATTAGGTCGGGGGACAATGAGCAGTTCTTC.

The chain carries TRBV5-1 and TRBJ2-5; TRBD2 aligns across 11 bases. Germline V gene data show CDR1 as SGHRS and CDR2 as YFSETQ. The CDR3 loop spans 18 amino acids. V gave up 2 bases and J gave up 7 bases; unmatched junction bases: 16. CDR3 nucleotide sequence: TGCGCCAGCAGCTTCCCGTTCGGGGCCACTAGCGGGGGAGGGACCCAGTACTTC. This codes for CASSFPFGATSGGGTQYF.

This clone was detected only once. The chain carries TRBV30 and TRBJ1-1; 11 bases are a match to TRBD1. The CDR3 covers 18 residues. CDR1 GTSNPN and CDR2 SVGIG come from the germline V gene (reference sequence). V lost 4 bases and J lost 3; bases outside the gene matches: 16. This chain's CDR3 is CAWTGSDRGLRGDTEAFF. CDR3 sequence (DNA): TGTGCCTGGACCGGCTCGGACAGGGGGCTTCGAGGGGACACTGAAGCTTTCTTT.

This clone is labeled as medium-sized. Here the CDR3 reads CSAGRGLNEQYF. CDR3 DNA sequence: TGCAGCGCCGGGAGGGGGCTCAACGAGCAGTACTTC. The chain employs TRBV29-1 and TRBJ2-7; tentative D call: TRBD2 (8 bases). The CDR3 is made up of 12 amino acids. CDR1 is SQVTM and CDR2 is ANQGSEA in the germline V gene. V dropped 7 bases and J dropped 5 bases, with 15 bases sitting between them.

CDR3 residues: CASRKDAYRNTIYF. The CDR3 DNA reads as TGTGCCAGCAGAAAGGATGCATACAGAAACACCATATATTTT. This chain joins TRBV5-6 and TRBJ1-3, with D unresolved. The CDR3 is 14 residues long. The V end lost 5 bases, the J end lost 5 bases, and 14 bases lay between the germline ends. CDR1 is SGHDT and CDR2 is YYEEEE in the germline V gene.

The chain is built from TRBV18 and TRBJ2-5; 9 bases line up with TRBD2. Germline lookup yields CDR1 KGHSH and CDR2 LQKENI. The trim removed 0 bases at V and 4 bases at J, leaving 3 bases unmatched. The CDR3 spans 15 residues. Here the CDR3 reads CASSPPLAGTETQYF. DNA for the CDR3: TGTGCCAGCTCACCACCCCTAGCGGGAACAGAGACCCAGTACTTC.